This T cell receptor beta chain was profiled in a study of vaccination and CD4 T cells after COVID-19. Germline V gene data show CDR1 as SEHNR and CDR2 as FQNEAQ (reference sequence). The CDR3 spans 13 residues. The V gene lost 6 bases and the J gene lost 2 bases, with 10 bases spanning the gap. As to time point: late sampling 161 to 241 days after vaccination in a few convalescent patients. This clonotype has just a few counts. MiXCR, applied by TCRdb to the PCR reads, yields one record per CDR3 protein. Altogether 25,000 or so distinct CDR3 sequences are present, 50% being singletons, with the ten largest covering roughly 5%.

The starting material was CD4+ T cells from blood, obtained about 7 months after SARS-CoV-2 vaccination. The sequence derives from a human donor who had recovered from COVID-19. The rearrangement links TRBV7-9 to TRBJ1-2; no firm D call. In DNA form, the CDR3 reads TGTGCCAGCAGAGGGCCCGGGAACTATGGCTACACCTTC. This gives the protein CASRGPGNYGYTF.